This is a list of T cell receptor beta chains from one sample in a study of beta chain features in type 1 diabetes. TCRdb's table, derived via immunoSEQ multiplex PCR, lists solely in-frame clones and lacks some. Of about 930,000 clones in the sample, roughly 15% were seen once. Source material: naive CD4+ T cells from blood. Receptors originate from a woman aged 18-29 years in good health. Each CDR3 is given with its conserved first and last residue. The order of the fields is CDR3 protein, CDR3 DNA, D gene, clone size, V gene, J gene. D genes are given only for firm matches. Only some rows state a clone size, as once, few, many or a class for expanded clones.

CDR3 protein: CASWDSTNYGYTF
CDR3 DNA: TGTGCCAGCTGGGACAGCACTAACTATGGCTACACCTTC
D gene: TRBD1
clone size: NA
V gene: TRBV28
J gene: TRBJ1-2

CDR3 protein: CASSPGPNYGYTF
CDR3 DNA: TGTGCCAGCTCACCAGGACCTAACTATGGCTACACCTTC
D gene: NA
clone size: few
V gene: TRBV18
J gene: TRBJ1-2

CDR3 protein: CASSPRDSTEAFF
CDR3 DNA: TGTGCCAGCTCACCAAGGGACAGCACTGAAGCTTTCTTT
D gene: TRBD1
clone size: few
V gene: TRBV18
J gene: TRBJ1-1

CDR3 protein: CASSKVTGKTYEQYF
CDR3 DNA: TGTGCCAGCAGCAAAGTGACGGGTAAAACCTACGAGCAGTACTTC
D gene: NA
clone size: few
V gene: TRBV21-1
J gene: TRBJ2-7

CDR3 protein: CASSHKLAGANEQFF
CDR3 DNA: TGTGCCAGCAGTCACAAGCTAGCGGGAGCAAATGAGCAGTTCTTC
D gene: TRBD2
clone size: NA
V gene: TRBV6-6
J gene: TRBJ2-1

CDR3 protein: CASSFRGTGFYGYTF
CDR3 DNA: TGTGCCAGCAGCTTTAGGGGGACAGGGTTTTATGGCTACACCTTC
D gene: TRBD1
clone size: NA
V gene: TRBV5-8
J gene: TRBJ1-2

CDR3 protein: CASSFGSSPYEQYF
CDR3 DNA: TGTGCCAGCAGCTTCGGCTCGAGCCCCTACGAGCAGTACTTC
D gene: NA
clone size: few
V gene: TRBV7-2
J gene: TRBJ2-7

CDR3 protein: CASSLVLRTLGSTDTQYF
CDR3 DNA: TGTGCCAGCAGCTTAGTTCTAAGGACTTTAGGAAGCACAGATACGCAGTATTTT
D gene: NA
clone size: NA
V gene: TRBV7-6
J gene: TRBJ2-3

CDR3 protein: CASSSLAGVRNEQFF
CDR3 DNA: TGCGCCAGCAGCTCTTTGGCGGGGGTCCGCAATGAGCAGTTCTTC
D gene: TRBD2
clone size: few
V gene: TRBV5-1
J gene: TRBJ2-1

CDR3 protein: CASSIFHGAGELFF
CDR3 DNA: TGTGCCAGTAGTATATTTCATGGAGCCGGGGAGCTGTTTTTT
D gene: NA
clone size: few
V gene: TRBV19
J gene: TRBJ2-2

CDR3 protein: CASSPRAGGELFF
CDR3 DNA: TGTGCCAGCAGCCCCCGAGCTGGCGGGGAGCTGTTTTTT
D gene: NA
clone size: few
V gene: TRBV7-3
J gene: TRBJ2-2

CDR3 protein: CASSVGNTEAFF
CDR3 DNA: TGCGCCAGCAGTGTCGGGAACACTGAAGCTTTCTTT
D gene: NA
clone size: few
V gene: TRBV10-2
J gene: TRBJ1-1

CDR3 protein: CASTEGQGNQPQHF
CDR3 DNA: TGTGCCAGCACCGAGGGACAGGGCAATCAGCCCCAGCATTTT
D gene: TRBD1
clone size: NA
V gene: TRBV2
J gene: TRBJ1-5

CDR3 protein: CSVAQRHSGANVLTF
CDR3 DNA: TGCAGCGTTGCACAGCGACACTCTGGGGCCAACGTCCTGACTTTC
D gene: NA
clone size: few
V gene: TRBV29-1
J gene: TRBJ2-6

CDR3 protein: CASSLGPGAGPLEQYF
CDR3 DNA: TGTGCCAGCAGCTTAGGGCCGGGGGCAGGTCCCCTCGAGCAGTACTTC
D gene: NA
clone size: NA
V gene: TRBV11-2
J gene: TRBJ2-7

CDR3 protein: CASSQEILTPGELFF
CDR3 DNA: TGCGCCAGCAGCCAAGAGATTCTAACCCCCGGGGAGCTGTTTTTT
D gene: NA
clone size: few
V gene: TRBV4-3
J gene: TRBJ2-2

CDR3 protein: CASSVVVGNTEAFF
CDR3 DNA: TGTGCCAGCAGCGTAGTGGTTGGGAACACTGAAGCTTTCTTT
D gene: NA
clone size: NA
V gene: TRBV9
J gene: TRBJ1-1